The rows below give T cell receptor beta chains drawn from one sample of a study of blood T cell repertoires in COVID-19. The protocol was immunoSEQ multiplex PCR, while the TCRdb copy is restricted to in-frame clones and leaves out a portion. Of about 310,000 clones listed, about 88% are singletons. The sample consisted of PBMCs or T cells enriched from blood (not recorded which). The source is a woman aged 40 to 49 who had recovered from COVID-19. Both conserved end residues are part of each CDR3. The D gene is left open where the match is weak. Size values are once, few and many counts, or a class for expanded clones, and some rows have none.

clone_size,d_call,v_call,j_call,cdr3_aa,cdr3_nt
-,TRBD1,TRBV7-9,TRBJ1-1,CASSFRDRPHEAFF,TGTGCCAGCAGCTTCCGGGACAGGCCCCATGAAGCTTTCTTT
-,-,TRBV19,TRBJ1-2,CASSITLAHGEINYGYTF,TGTGCCAGTAGTATAACTTTGGCTCACGGGGAAATTAACTATGGCTACACCTTC
-,-,TRBV11-3,TRBJ2-7,CASTDLGQQEQYF,TGTGCCAGCACCGATTTGGGACAACAGGAGCAGTACTTC
-,-,TRBV29-1,TRBJ2-7,CSVRPDTYEQYF,TGCAGCGTCCGGCCGGACACCTACGAGCAGTACTTC
-,-,TRBV7-2,TRBJ2-3,CASSLDYSQVDTQYF,TGTGCCAGCAGCTTGGACTATTCGCAGGTAGATACGCAGTATTTT
few,-,TRBV7-9,TRBJ2-5,CASSPWVQGSKETQYF,TGTGCCAGCAGCCCCTGGGTGCAGGGTTCGAAAGAGACCCAGTACTTC
-,TRBD2,TRBV30,TRBJ2-2,CAWAAGGRSNTGELFF,TGTGCCTGGGCCGCGGGAGGGCGGTCGAACACCGGGGAGCTGTTTTTT
-,TRBD1,TRBV12-3/TRBV12-4,TRBJ2-3,CASSQTGADTQYF,TGTGCCAGCAGCCAGACAGGGGCAGATACGCAGTATTTT
-,TRBD1,TRBV6-2/TRBV6-3,TRBJ1-1,CASSYGDRNTEAFF,TGTGCCAGCAGTTACGGGGACAGGAACACTGAAGCTTTCTTT
-,TRBD1,TRBV7-3,TRBJ2-1,CASSLTGGAEQFF,TGTGCCAGCAGCCTAACAGGGGGCGCTGAGCAGTTCTTC
-,-,TRBV2,TRBJ1-5,CASSARTRQPQHF,TGTGCCAGCAGTGCCAGGACTCGGCAGCCCCAGCATTTT
-,-,TRBV18,TRBJ2-7,CASSPLRDISYEQYF,TGTGCCAGCTCACCACTCCGGGACATATCCTACGAGCAGTACTTC
-,TRBD2,TRBV15,TRBJ2-1,CATPGGLLAGCFDEQFF,TGTGCCACCCCCGGCGGGCTACTAGCGGGATGTTTTGATGAGCAGTTCTTC
-,TRBD2,TRBV19,TRBJ2-1,CASSIVAGGSNEQFF,TGTGCCAGTAGTATCGTAGCGGGGGGGTCTAATGAGCAGTTCTTC
once,-,TRBV11-2,TRBJ2-1,CASSLETRSGDEQFF,TGTGCCAGCAGCTTAGAGACTAGATCTGGCGATGAGCAGTTCTTC
-,-,TRBV7-2,TRBJ1-5,CASSLVGTKLNQPQHF,TGTGCCAGCAGCTTAGTTGGGACAAAACTCAATCAGCCCCAGCATTTT
-,-,TRBV3-1/TRBV3-2,TRBJ2-7,CASSQIAPYEQYF,TGTGCCAGCAGCCAGATAGCCCCCTACGAGCAGTACTTC
-,TRBD2,TRBV7-9,TRBJ2-3,CASSHARLAGGPADTQYF,TGTGCCAGCAGCCACGCTCGACTAGCGGGAGGGCCCGCAGATACGCAGTATTTT
-,-,TRBV10-3,TRBJ2-3,CAIRPGLSTDTQYF,TGTGCCATCCGCCCGGGACTGAGCACAGATACGCAGTATTTT